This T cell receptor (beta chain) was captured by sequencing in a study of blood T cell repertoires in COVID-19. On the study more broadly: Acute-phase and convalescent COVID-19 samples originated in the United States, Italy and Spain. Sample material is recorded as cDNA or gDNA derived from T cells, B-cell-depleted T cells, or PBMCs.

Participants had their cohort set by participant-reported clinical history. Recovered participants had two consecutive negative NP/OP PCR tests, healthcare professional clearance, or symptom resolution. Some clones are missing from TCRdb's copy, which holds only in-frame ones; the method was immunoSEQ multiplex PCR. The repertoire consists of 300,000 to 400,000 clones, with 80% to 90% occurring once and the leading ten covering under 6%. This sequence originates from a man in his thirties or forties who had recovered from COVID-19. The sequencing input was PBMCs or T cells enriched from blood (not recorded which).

The CDR3 protein is CASSSPFGDRSYGYTF. The CDR3 bases are TGCGCCAGCAGCTCCCCTTTCGGGGATCGTAGCTATGGCTACACCTTC. V and J are TRBV5-1 and TRBJ1-2, with D uncertain. V was clipped by 3 bases and J by 4 bases, with 19 bases between them. The CDR3 contains 16 residues. CDR1 SGHRS and CDR2 YFSETQ come from the germline V gene.